Only a few counts were recorded for the clone carrying this T cell receptor (beta chain). What it binds is unknown. The sample originates from a study of T cell repertoires in cytomegalovirus infection. At the level of the study: Use of recently identified HLA-C-restricted and well-studied HLA-B-restricted CMV epitopes was part of the study. Study findings and constraints: There were HLA-C-restricted CMV-specific TCR beta clonotypes dominating the ex vivo response.

One entry per CDR3 protein, called by TCRdb with MiXCR from the reads. The table includes approximately 83,000 distinct CDR3 sequences, roughly a quarter detected once. CDR1 SNHLY and CDR2 FYNNEI come from the germline V gene. Trimming cost V 6 bases and J 0 bases; bases outside gene matches: 5. This CDR3 has 15 amino acids. The clonotype comes from a human donor in good health (CMV status not recorded). Some clones in this sample may be carry-over from other donors' samples. The material sequenced was CD8+ T cells from cultured PBMCs, taken from culture after CMV antigen stimulation. V usage is TRBV2 and J usage is TRBJ1-5; 7 bases align to TRBD1. The CDR3 here is CASRTGTHSNQPQHF. As DNA, the CDR3 is TGTGCCAGCAGGACAGGGACTCATAGCAATCAGCCCCAGCATTTT.